Below are 20 T cell receptor beta chains sequenced from a single sample in a study of breast tumors, draining lymph nodes, adjacent tissues. Breast cancer patients provided tissue from their axillary draining lymph nodes. Each CDR3 protein is one row after TCRdb ran MiXCR on the multiplex PCR reads. This sample has around 150,000 distinct CDR3 sequences, with approximately 32% found just once. Sample: axillary lymph node tissue. All receptors come from a female donor with breast cancer. Some clones in this sample may be carry-over from other donors' samples.

This clonotype was recorded once. Compared with germline, one end of the junction differs, possibly owing to a read error. The chain uses TRBV6-5 and TRBJ2-2; D might be TRBD1 or TRBD2, each matching 5 bases. This CDR3 region has 12 residues. Germline V gives CDR1 MNHEY, CDR2 SVGAGI. The chain's CDR3 is CATSSGPGELLF. In nucleotides, the CDR3 is TGTGCCACCTCCTCGGGGCCCGGGGAGCTGCTTTTT.

This clonotype was seen ten or more times. The J gene is TRBJ2-3, the V gene TRBV19; D possibly corresponds to TRBD1 (6 bases). The CDR3 contains 14 residues. The ends were cut back, 5 bases at V and 1 base at J, with 10 bases in the middle. Germline assignment: CDR1 LNHDA and CDR2 SQIVND (reference sequence). In DNA, the CDR3 is TGTGCCAGTAGTTCATGGACAGGCACAGATACGCAGTATTTT. Protein: CASSSWTGTDTQYF.

This clonotype was detected ten times or more. This sequence joins TRBV30 and TRBJ2-1; D is undetermined. The V end was cut by 2 bases, the J end by 6 bases, with 8 bases between. From germline, CDR1 is GTSNPN and CDR2 SVGIG (reference sequence). The CDR3 spans 12 residues. CDR3: CAWSLPPNEQFF. In DNA form, the CDR3 reads TGTGCCTGGAGTTTGCCCCCCAATGAGCAGTTCTTC.

This clonotype was counted at least ten times. The chain carries TRBV7-9 and TRBJ2-3; no clear D. CDR3 size: 12 residues. The germline gives CDR1 SEHNR, CDR2 FQNEAQ (reference sequence). The germline V and J ends were trimmed by 6 bases and 3 bases, with 7 bases remaining between them. In DNA form, the CDR3 reads TGTGCCAGCAGTCAGAGAACAGATACGCAGTATTTT. It yields the protein CASSQRTDTQYF. The whole variable domain, filled in from reference TRBV7-9 and TRBJ2-3, reads DTGVSQNPRHKITKRGQNVTFRCDPISEHNRLYWYRQTLGQGPEFLTYFQNEAQLEKSRLLSDRFSAERPKGSFSTLEIQRTEQGDSAMYLCASSQRTDTQYFGPGTRLTVL.

A word on this clonotype: A much more abundant neighbour one base away suggests this may be a read error. V and J are TRBV7-2 and TRBJ2-6; D is perhaps TRBD1 (5 bases). This CDR3 has 15 amino acids. CDR1 is SGHTA and CDR2 is FQGNSA in the germline V gene. The CDR3 here is CASSSKGSGANVLPF. The CDR3 DNA sequence: TGTGCCAGCAGCTCTAAAGGCTCTGGGGCCAACGTCCTGCCTTTC.

Many counts were recorded for this clonotype. The rearrangement uses TRBV19 and TRBJ1-5; the D gene is possibly TRBD1 (5 bases). CDR1 is LNHDA and CDR2 is SQIVND in the germline V gene (reference sequence). The CDR3 length is 13 residues. V was cut by 2 bases and J by 9 bases, with 11 bases left in between. CDR3 protein: CASSIRPGVPQHF. The CDR3 coding sequence is TGTGCCAGTAGTATAAGGCCGGGGGTGCCCCAGCATTTT.

This clonotype has ten or more counts. With a much larger clone just one base away, this may be a read error. The CDR3, as DNA: TGCAGTGCCAAGCGATCGTACAATGAGCCGTTCTTC. It translates to CSAKRSYNEPFF. The genes are TRBV20-1 and TRBJ2-1, with D unclear. The CDR3 length is 12 residues. Germline CDR1 reads DFQATT; CDR2 reads SNEGSKA (reference sequence).

The chain is built from TRBV29-1 and TRBJ2-3; TRBD2 is a possible D gene (6 bases). This CDR3 is 14 amino acids long. Germline V CDR1 and CDR2: SQVTM, ANQGSEA. V dropped 2 bases and J dropped 0 bases, with 9 bases sitting between them. The DNA for the CDR3 is TGCAGCGTTGAAAAGGGGACTAGCACAGATACGCAGTATTTT. It encodes CSVEKGTSTDTQYF.

The V call is TRBV29-1, the J call TRBJ1-2; D remains unclear. Trimming took 7 bases from V and 4 from J, leaving 28 bases between them. CDR3 length: 17 amino acids. Germline V CDR1 and CDR2: SQVTM, ANQGSEA. The CDR3 DNA is TGCAGCGCTGTTGATAGTAGCTCGAGGACGTCGGGCTATGGCTACACCTTC. Its protein product is CSAVDSSSRTSGYGYTF.

The table lists this clonotype with many counts. This chain's CDR3 is CASSRGGGGNEQFF. The CDR3 region has the DNA TGTGCCAGCAGCCGGGGGGGAGGGGGCAATGAGCAGTTCTTC. The rearrangement links TRBV7-9 to TRBJ2-1, with 8 bases that match TRBD2. CDR1 is SEHNR and CDR2 is FQNEAQ in the germline V gene (reference sequence). The trim removed 5 bases at V and 6 bases at J, leaving 6 bases unmatched. The CDR3 is 14 amino acids.

This chain connects TRBV7-2 to TRBJ2-7; D is possibly TRBD2 (5 bases). Matching the DNA end better, TRBJ2-1 makes the J call doubtful. Germline V gene data show CDR1 as SGHTA and CDR2 as FQGNSA. The CDR3 loop spans 14 amino acids. The CDR3 nucleotides are TGTGCCAGCAGCAGAGCAAAGACTACCTCCGAGCAGTTCTTC. This codes for CASSRAKTTSEQFF.

This clonotype appeared a few times. The chain combines TRBV6-5 with TRBJ1-1; no firm D call. This CDR3 comprises 13 residues. Per germline, CDR1 MNHEY and CDR2 SVGAGI. Trimming removed 8 bases at V and 3 bases at J, with 13 bases between. DNA of the CDR3: TGTGCCAGCTCCGGGCCCTGGGACACTGAAGCTTTCTTT. Protein product: CASSGPWDTEAFF.

Ten or more counts support this clonotype. A much larger clone lies a single base off, so this may be a read error. The V gene is TRBV6-5, the J gene TRBJ2-7; 9 bases line up with TRBD1. The CDR3 consists of 16 residues. V shed 6 bases and J 3 bases; nucleotides not matched to a gene: 12. Germline assignment: CDR1 MNHEY and CDR2 SVGAGI. The CDR3: CASSLTGGSPYYEQYF. CDR3 nucleotides: TGTGCCAGCAGCCTCACAGGGGGCTCTCCTTACTACGAGCAGTACTTC.

This clonotype appeared a few times. At one end, the junction sequence differs from germline, possibly due to a read error. This chain links TRBV4-2 with TRBJ1-2; D is uncertain. CDR3 length: 14 residues. Germline values: CDR1 LGHNA, CDR2 YNFKEQ. The CDR3 DNA follows: TGTGCCAGCAGCCAAGATATCACAGTCTATGGCCACACCTTC. The encoded protein is CASSQDITVYGHTF.

V gene TRBV20-1 combines with J gene TRBJ1-5; tentatively, D is TRBD1 (6 bases). Trimming removed 5 bases from V and 11 bases from J, with 19 bases in between. In germline, CDR1 is DFQATT, CDR2 SNEGSKA (reference sequence). The length of the CDR3 is 13 residues. The CDR3 is CSADGQRQETQHF. DNA of the CDR3: TGCAGTGCTGACGGACAGAGACAAGAGACCCAGCATTTT.

In its sample, this clonotype was seen many times. The genes are TRBV7-6 and TRBJ2-1; D uncertain. The CDR3 sequence is 14 residues long. Per germline, CDR1 SGHVS and CDR2 FNYEAQ. V lost 3 bases and J 2 bases, leaving 8 bases between the germline ends. The chain's CDR3 is CASSLSRTYNEQFF. The CDR3 nucleotides are TGTGCCAGCAGCTTGTCCAGGACCTACAATGAGCAGTTCTTC. Complete variable domain (other parts from reference TRBV7-6 and TRBJ2-1): GAGVSQSPRYKVTKRGQDVALRCDPISGHVSLYWYRQALGQGPEFLTYFNYEAQQDKSGLPNDRFSAERPEGSISTLTIQRTEQRDSAMYRCASSLSRTYNEQFFGPGTRLTVL.

This clonotype has ten or more counts. This rearrangement joins TRBV11-2 to TRBJ2-1; the D gene is possibly TRBD2 (6 bases). In germline, CDR1 is SGHAT, CDR2 FQNNGV. Trimming cost V 5 bases and J 1 base, with 12 bases left between them. The CDR3 covers 15 residues. The CDR3 loop reads CASSHPGESYNEQFF. For the CDR3, the DNA is TGTGCCAGCAGCCACCCGGGGGAATCCTACAATGAGCAGTTCTTC.

This clonotype occurred a few times. This sequence may be a read error, since a much larger clone differs from it by one base. The chain employs TRBV6-6 and TRBJ1-3; the D is unclear. The length of the CDR3 is 12 residues. Germline assignment: CDR1 MNHNY and CDR2 SVGAGI (reference sequence). V lost 6 bases, J lost 4 bases, and 7 bases lay in between. The chain's CDR3 is CASSHGGNTIYF. The CDR3 nucleotides are TGTGCCAGCAGCCACGGCGGAAACACCATATATTTT.

Remarks on this clonotype: A single base separates this from a much larger clone, so it may be a read error. This sequence joins TRBV27 and TRBJ2-1; 10 nucleotides match TRBD1. Germline CDR1 is MNHEY and CDR2 is SMNVEV (reference sequence). The length of the CDR3 is 15 residues. Trimming cost V 6 bases and J 2 bases; bases outside gene matches: 4. In DNA form, the CDR3 reads TGTGCCAGCAGCTCCGGGACAGGGGCCTACAATGAGCAGTTCTTC. Encoded protein: CASSSGTGAYNEQFF.

This clonotype has only a few counts. A single base separates this from a much larger clone, so it may be a read error. The chain links TRBV12-3 or TRBV12-4 to TRBJ2-1, with 10 nucleotides matching TRBD2. V gave up 3 bases and J gave up 5 bases; unmatched junction bases: 4. The CDR3 runs to 15 residues. The CDR3 reads CASSFNSGGNNEQFF. In nucleotides, the CDR3 is TGTGCCAGCAGTTTCAATAGCGGGGGGAACAATGAGCAGTTCTTC.